This entry is about one TCR beta chain. Measured with immunoSEQ multiplex PCR; TCRdb has only the in-frame clones, and not every one. The sample contains 380,000 or so clones, roughly 90% of which appear only once. The V gene lost 1 base and the J gene lost 4 bases, with 22 bases spanning the gap. The CDR3 covers 18 residues. Germline V lookup: CDR1 LGHNA, CDR2 YSLEER. The sample is drawn from a study of blood T cell repertoires in COVID-19. Seattle patient enrollment occurred during active infection, with longitudinal follow-up thereafter. The sequence was obtained from a woman in her sixties with COVID-19, enrolled during active disease. The chain links TRBV4-3 to TRBJ1-2; the D is unclear. Sequencing was carried out using peripheral blood. The CDR3 nucleotides are TGCGCCAGCAGCCAAGCGTACGACTCTCCCCCTTCTCGCTATGGCTACACCTTC. Amino acid sequence: CASSQAYDSPPSRYGYTF.